A single sample is the source of the 10 T cell receptor beta chains below, sequenced in a study of blood T cell repertoires in COVID-19. Clones were read by immunoSEQ multiplex PCR, and TCRdb kept only the in-frame ones, dropping some. The table has 270,000 or so clones, 83% seen once. Input material: peripheral blood. The receptors were sampled from a woman in her 50s who had recovered from COVID-19.

This CDR3 is CASSSSGGRGYTF. The CDR3 nucleotides read TGTGCCAGCAGTTCCTCAGGGGGGAGAGGCTACACCTTC. The chain joins TRBV27 to TRBJ1-2; 7 nucleotides align to TRBD1. Trimming at V came to 4 bases and at J to 8 bases, leaving 7 bases not matched to a gene. Germline-derived CDR1 and CDR2 are MNHEY and SMNVEV (reference sequence). The CDR3 spans 13 residues.

The CDR3 loop is CASSQDGDSPFQPQHF. As DNA, the CDR3 is TGTGCCAGCAGCCAAGATGGGGACAGCCCTTTTCAGCCCCAGCATTTT. The chain has TRBV4-2 and TRBJ1-5; 7 bases map to TRBD1. The CDR3 is 16 amino acids. V was clipped by 0 bases and J by 6 bases; unmatched bases: 8. Germline loops: CDR1 LGHNA, CDR2 YNFKEQ.

The J gene is TRBJ1-1, the V gene TRBV7-2; D gene uncertain. CDR3 length: 13 residues. CDR1 SGHTA and CDR2 FQGNSA come from the germline V gene. Trimming left V 2 bases short and J 11 bases short, with 15 bases between. The CDR3 DNA is TGTGCCAGCAGCTTACTTAAATCCGGTTGGGCTTTCTTT. It codes for CASSLLKSGWAFF.

This chain's CDR3 is CASSIDRGGSQQYF. As DNA, the CDR3 is TGTGCCAGTAGTATCGACAGGGGAGGGAGTCAGCAGTACTTC. The genes are TRBV19 and TRBJ2-7; tentatively, D is TRBD1 (8 bases). The CDR3 covers 14 residues. Looked up from germline, CDR1 is LNHDA and CDR2 is SQIVND (reference sequence). The V gene lost 3 bases and the J gene lost 8 bases, with 17 bases spanning the gap.

The chain recombines TRBV6-2 or TRBV6-3 with TRBJ2-2, with TRBD1 matching over 7 bases. With V trimmed by 1 base and J by 9 bases, 5 bases remained unmatched. The CDR3 sequence is 14 residues long. Germline V lookup: CDR1 MNHEY, CDR2 SVGEGT. The CDR3 spells CASSYLGRGRELFF. CDR3 nucleotide sequence: TGTGCCAGCAGTTACTTGGGCAGGGGGAGGGAGCTGTTTTTT.

This chain links TRBV5-1 with TRBJ2-1, with D perhaps TRBD2 (5 bases). Per germline, CDR1 SGHRS and CDR2 YFSETQ. This CDR3 comprises 15 residues. V dropped 3 bases and J dropped 1 base, with 11 bases sitting between them. CDR3 in DNA: TGCGCCAGCAGCTCCGGACTGACTTCCTACAATGAGCAGTTCTTC. Amino acid sequence: CASSSGLTSYNEQFF.

V usage is TRBV11-3 and J usage is TRBJ2-5, with D perhaps TRBD1 (5 bases). The CDR3 contains 13 residues. The V and J ends lost 5 bases and 1 base respectively, with 8 bases between them. Germline-derived CDR1 and CDR2 are SGHNT and YENEEA. CDR3 in amino acids: CASSTTGQETQYF. CDR3 DNA sequence: TGTGCCAGCAGCACAACAGGCCAAGAGACCCAGTACTTC.

This clone was picked up a small number of times. The chain carries TRBV7-2 and TRBJ1-5, with D maybe TRBD1 (5 bases). The CDR3 contains 15 residues. Germline V gene sequence: CDR1 SGHTA, CDR2 FQGNSA. V was trimmed by 7 bases and J by 0 bases, leaving 13 bases between them. The CDR3 region has the DNA TGTGCCAGCACCCTATCAGGGTATAGCAATCAGCCCCAGCATTTT. Protein: CASTLSGYSNQPQHF.

The J gene is TRBJ1-6, the V gene TRBV5-5, with TRBD1 identical over 7 bases. Losses at the gene ends were 1 base for V and 10 bases for J; bases not matched to a gene: 5. Germline lookup yields CDR1 SGHKS and CDR2 YYEKEE (reference sequence). The CDR3 is 14 amino acids. As DNA, the CDR3 is TGTGCCAGCAGCTTGAGGCAGGGGGAATCACCCCTCCACTTT. It yields the protein CASSLRQGESPLHF. Full variable domain (rest looked up from reference TRBV5-5 and TRBJ1-6): DAGVTQSPTHLIKTRGQQVTLRCSPISGHKSVSWYQQVLGQGPQFIFQYYEKEERGRGNFPDRFSARQFPNYSSELNVNALLLGDSALYLCASSLRQGESPLHFGNGTRLTVT.

The CDR3 DNA follows: TGTGCCAGTAGTATAGGGAGGTACCCTAGAGGCAATCAGCCCCAGCATTTT. This codes for CASSIGRYPRGNQPQHF. The chain recombines TRBV19 with TRBJ1-5; the D is unclear. V shed 1 base and J shed 2 bases, with 15 bases lying between them. The CDR3 runs 17 residues. Germline CDR1 is LNHDA and CDR2 is SQIVND (reference sequence).